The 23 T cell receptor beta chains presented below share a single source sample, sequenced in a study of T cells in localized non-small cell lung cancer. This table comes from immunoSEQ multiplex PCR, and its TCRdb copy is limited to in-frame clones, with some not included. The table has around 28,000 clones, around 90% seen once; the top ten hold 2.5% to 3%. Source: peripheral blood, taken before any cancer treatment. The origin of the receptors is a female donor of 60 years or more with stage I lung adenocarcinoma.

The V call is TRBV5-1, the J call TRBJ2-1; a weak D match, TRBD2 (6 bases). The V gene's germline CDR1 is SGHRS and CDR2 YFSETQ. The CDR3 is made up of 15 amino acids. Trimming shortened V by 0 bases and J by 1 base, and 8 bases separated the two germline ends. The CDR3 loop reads CASSLGGISYNEQFF. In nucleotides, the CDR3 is TGCGCCAGCAGCTTGGGCGGGATTTCCTACAATGAGCAGTTCTTC. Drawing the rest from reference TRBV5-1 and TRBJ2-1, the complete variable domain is KAGVTQTPRYLIKTRGQQVTLSCSPISGHRSVSWYQQTPGQGLQFLFEYFSETQRNKGNFPGRFSGRQFSNSRSEMNVSTLELGDSALYLCASSLGGISYNEQFFGPGTRLTVL.

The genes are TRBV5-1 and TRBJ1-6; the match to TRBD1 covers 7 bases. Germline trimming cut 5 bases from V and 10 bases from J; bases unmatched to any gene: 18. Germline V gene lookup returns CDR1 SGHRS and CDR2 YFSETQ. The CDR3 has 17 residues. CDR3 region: CASSWVRITGASSPLHF. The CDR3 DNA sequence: TGCGCCAGCAGTTGGGTCCGCATTACAGGGGCATCCTCACCCCTCCACTTT.

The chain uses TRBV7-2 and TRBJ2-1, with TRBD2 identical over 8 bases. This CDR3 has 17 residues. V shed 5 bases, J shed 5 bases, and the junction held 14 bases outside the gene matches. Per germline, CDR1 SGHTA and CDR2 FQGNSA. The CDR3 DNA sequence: TGTGCCAGCAGCCCCGTAAGATCAGCGGGAGATAACAATGAGCAGTTCTTC. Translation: CASSPVRSAGDNNEQFF.

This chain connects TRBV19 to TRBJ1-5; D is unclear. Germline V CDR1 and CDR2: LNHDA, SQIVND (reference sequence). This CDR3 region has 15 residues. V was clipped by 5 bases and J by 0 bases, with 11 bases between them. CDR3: CASSAAPYSNQPQHF. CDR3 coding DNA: TGTGCCAGTAGTGCGGCACCTTATAGCAATCAGCCCCAGCATTTT.

DNA for the CDR3: TGCGCCAGCAGCTTGGATTTCTCAGGAACTTTCTTT. This translates into CASSLDFSGTFF. The gene calls are TRBV5-1 and TRBJ1-1, with D unresolved. The germline V gene encodes CDR1 SGHRS and CDR2 YFSETQ. The CDR3 runs 12 residues. The V end was cut by 0 bases, the J end by 12 bases, with 12 bases between.

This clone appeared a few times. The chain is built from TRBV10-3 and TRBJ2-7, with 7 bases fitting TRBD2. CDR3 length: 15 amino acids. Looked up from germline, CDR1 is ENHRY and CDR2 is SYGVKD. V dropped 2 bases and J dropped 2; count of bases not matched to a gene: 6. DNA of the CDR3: TGTGCCATCAGTGAGGGGAGGGACCCTACCTACGAGCAGTACTTC. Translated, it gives CAISEGRDPTYEQYF.

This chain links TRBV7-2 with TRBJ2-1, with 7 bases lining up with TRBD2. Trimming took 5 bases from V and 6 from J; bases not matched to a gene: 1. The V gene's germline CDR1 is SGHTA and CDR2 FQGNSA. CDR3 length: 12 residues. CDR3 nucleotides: TGTGCCAGCAGCCCGGGGGGCAATGAGCAGTTCTTC. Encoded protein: CASSPGGNEQFF.

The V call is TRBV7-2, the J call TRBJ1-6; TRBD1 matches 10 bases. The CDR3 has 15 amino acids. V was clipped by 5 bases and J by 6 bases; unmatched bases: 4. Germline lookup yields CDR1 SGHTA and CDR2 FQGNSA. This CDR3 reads CASSPGTGANSPLHF. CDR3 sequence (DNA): TGTGCCAGCAGCCCCGGGACAGGGGCTAATTCACCCCTCCACTTT.

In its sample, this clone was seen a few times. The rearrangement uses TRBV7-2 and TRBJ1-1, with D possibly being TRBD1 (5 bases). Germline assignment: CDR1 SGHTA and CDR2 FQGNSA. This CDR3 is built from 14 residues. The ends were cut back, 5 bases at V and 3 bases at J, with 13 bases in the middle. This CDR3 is CASSPQGGDTEAFF. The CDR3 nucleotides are TGTGCCAGCAGCCCCCAGGGAGGGGACACTGAAGCTTTCTTT.

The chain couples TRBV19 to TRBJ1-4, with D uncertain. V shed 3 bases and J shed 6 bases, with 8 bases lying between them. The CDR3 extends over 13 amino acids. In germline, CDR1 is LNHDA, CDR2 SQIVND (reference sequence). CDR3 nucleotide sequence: TGTGCCAGTAGTATCCTCGGGGATGAAAAACTGTTTTTT. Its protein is CASSILGDEKLFF.

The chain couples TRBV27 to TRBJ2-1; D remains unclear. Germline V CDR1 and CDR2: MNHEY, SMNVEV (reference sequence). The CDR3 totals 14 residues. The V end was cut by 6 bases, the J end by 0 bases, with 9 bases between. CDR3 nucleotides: TGTGCCAGCAGCCCGGACCCCTCCTACAATGAGCAGTTCTTC. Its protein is CASSPDPSYNEQFF.

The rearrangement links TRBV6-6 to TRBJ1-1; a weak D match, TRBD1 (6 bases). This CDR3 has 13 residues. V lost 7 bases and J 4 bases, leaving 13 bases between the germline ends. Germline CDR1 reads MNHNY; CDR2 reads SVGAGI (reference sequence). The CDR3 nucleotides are TGTGCCAGCAACACAGGGCGGATCACTGAAGCTTTCTTT. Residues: CASNTGRITEAFF.

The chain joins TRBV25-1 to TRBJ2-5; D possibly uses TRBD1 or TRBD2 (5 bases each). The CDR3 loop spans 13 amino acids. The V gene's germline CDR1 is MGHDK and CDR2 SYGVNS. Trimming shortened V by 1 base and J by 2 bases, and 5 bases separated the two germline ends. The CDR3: CASSEWGQETQYF. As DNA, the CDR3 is TGTGCCAGCAGTGAATGGGGGCAAGAGACCCAGTACTTC. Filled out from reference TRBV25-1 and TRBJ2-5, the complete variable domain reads EADIYQTPRYLVIGTGKKITLECSQTMGHDKMYWYQQDPGMELHLIHYSYGVNSTEKGDLSSESTVSRIRTEHFPLTLESARPSHTSQYLCASSEWGQETQYFGPGTRLLVL.

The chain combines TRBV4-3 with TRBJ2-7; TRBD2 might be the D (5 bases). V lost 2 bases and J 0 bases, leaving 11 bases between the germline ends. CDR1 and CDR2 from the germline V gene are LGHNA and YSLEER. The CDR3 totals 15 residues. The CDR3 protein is CASSQLRGSSYEQYF. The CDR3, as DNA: TGCGCCAGCAGCCAATTACGGGGTAGCTCCTACGAGCAGTACTTC.

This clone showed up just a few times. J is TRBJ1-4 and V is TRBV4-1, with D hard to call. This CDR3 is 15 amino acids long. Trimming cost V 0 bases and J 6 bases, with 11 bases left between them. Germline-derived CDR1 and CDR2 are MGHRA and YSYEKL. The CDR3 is CASSQDRGSDEKLFF. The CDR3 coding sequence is TGCGCCAGCAGCCAAGATCGAGGGAGCGATGAAAAACTGTTTTTT.

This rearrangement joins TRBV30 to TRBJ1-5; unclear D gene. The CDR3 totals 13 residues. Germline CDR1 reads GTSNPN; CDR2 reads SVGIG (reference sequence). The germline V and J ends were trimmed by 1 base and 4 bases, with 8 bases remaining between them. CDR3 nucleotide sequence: TGTGCCTGGAGTGCTGGGATGAATCAGCCCCAGCATTTT. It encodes CAWSAGMNQPQHF.

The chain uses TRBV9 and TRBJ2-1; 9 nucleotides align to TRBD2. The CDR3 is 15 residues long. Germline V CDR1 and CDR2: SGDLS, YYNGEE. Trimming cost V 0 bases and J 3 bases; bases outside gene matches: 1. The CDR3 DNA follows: TGTGCCAGCAGCGTAGAACTAGCGGGCTACAATGAGCAGTTCTTC. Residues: CASSVELAGYNEQFF.

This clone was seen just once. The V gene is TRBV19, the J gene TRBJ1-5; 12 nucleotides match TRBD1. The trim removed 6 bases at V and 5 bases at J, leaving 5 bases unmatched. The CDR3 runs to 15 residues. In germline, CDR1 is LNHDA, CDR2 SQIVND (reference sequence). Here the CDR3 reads CASSPGQGAYQPQHF. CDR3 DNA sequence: TGTGCCAGTAGCCCGGGACAGGGGGCTTATCAGCCCCAGCATTTT.

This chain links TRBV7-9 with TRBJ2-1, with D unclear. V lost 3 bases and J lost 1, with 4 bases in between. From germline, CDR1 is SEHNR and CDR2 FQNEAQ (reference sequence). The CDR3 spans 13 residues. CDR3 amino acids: CASSLRSYNEQFF. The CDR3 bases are TGTGCCAGCAGCTTGCGGTCCTACAATGAGCAGTTCTTC.

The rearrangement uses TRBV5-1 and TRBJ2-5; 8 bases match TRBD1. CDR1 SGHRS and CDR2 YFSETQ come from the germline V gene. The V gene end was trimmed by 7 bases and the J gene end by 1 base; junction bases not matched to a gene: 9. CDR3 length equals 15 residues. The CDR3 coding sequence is TGCGCCAGCGGACTATTAACAGGGGGCCAAGAGACCCAGTACTTC. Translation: CASGLLTGGQETQYF. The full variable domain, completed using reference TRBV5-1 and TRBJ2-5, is KAGVTQTPRYLIKTRGQQVTLSCSPISGHRSVSWYQQTPGQGLQFLFEYFSETQRNKGNFPGRFSGRQFSNSRSEMNVSTLELGDSALYLCASGLLTGGQETQYFGPGTRLLVL.

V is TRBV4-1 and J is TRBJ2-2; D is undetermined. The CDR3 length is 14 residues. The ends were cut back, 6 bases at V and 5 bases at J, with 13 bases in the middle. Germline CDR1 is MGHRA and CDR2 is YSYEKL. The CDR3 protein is CASSQPRRTGELFF. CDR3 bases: TGCGCCAGCAGTCAACCCCGCCGGACCGGGGAGCTGTTTTTT.

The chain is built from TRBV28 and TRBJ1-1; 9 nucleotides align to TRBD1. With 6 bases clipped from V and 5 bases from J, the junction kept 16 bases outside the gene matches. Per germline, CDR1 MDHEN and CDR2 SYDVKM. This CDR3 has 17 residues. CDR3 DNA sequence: TGTGCCAGCAGCCCACTTTTCGGGACAGGGCGGAGGACTGAAGCTTTCTTT. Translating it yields CASSPLFGTGRRTEAFF.

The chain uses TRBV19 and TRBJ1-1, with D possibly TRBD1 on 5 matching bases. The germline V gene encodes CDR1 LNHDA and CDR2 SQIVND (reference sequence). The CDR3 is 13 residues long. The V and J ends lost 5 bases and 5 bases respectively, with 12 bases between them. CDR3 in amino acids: CASSPRGGTEAFF. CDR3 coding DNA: TGTGCCAGTAGTCCCCGGGGGGGAACTGAAGCTTTCTTT.